The 27 T cell receptor beta chains listed next were all sequenced from one sample in a study of tumor-infiltrating lymphocytes in primary liver carcinoma. For each extraction, RNA and DNA were obtained together from 20-30 mg of unsorted bulk tissue. A constant-region primer primed TCR beta cDNA synthesis from about 0.55 ug of total RNA. Three nested multiplex PCR rounds, a slightly modified ARM-PCR, produced the libraries for TCR beta. With TRBV1-TRBV30 forward primers and a C-beta reverse primer, the first two PCR rounds were run for approximately 9 cycles each. MiXCR, applied by TCRdb to the multiplex PCR reads, yields one record per CDR3 protein. The repertoire holds 60,000 to 90,000 distinct CDR3 sequences, with approximately 70% as singletons. The source material was liver tumor tissue from sampling region 4. Indicated subset: tumor region T4, right-lateral pole. These receptors came from a middle-aged man with primary liver carcinoma and hepatitis B virus infection.

The chain links TRBV5-4 to TRBJ2-1; no clear D gene. Germline V gene lookup returns CDR1 SGHNT and CDR2 YYREEE (reference sequence). The CDR3 loop spans 16 amino acids. V lost 6 bases, J lost 1 base, and 17 bases lay in between. The CDR3 here is CASNPGSGGSYNEQFF. The CDR3 nucleotides are TGTGCCAGCAACCCCGGTTCGGGCGGATCCTACAATGAGCAGTTCTTC.

Notes on this clonotype: At one end the junction does not follow the germline gene, possibly because of a read error. The chain is built from TRBV12-3 or TRBV12-4 and TRBJ1-1, with D perhaps TRBD1 (5 bases). The CDR3 loop spans 15 amino acids. CDR3 in amino acids: CANSVHSAGDSEAFF. The DNA of the CDR3 is TGTGCCAACAGTGTTCACTCAGCGGGTGACAGTGAAGCTTTCTTT.

A word on this clonotype: The junction differs from germline at one of its ends, possibly a read error. V and J are TRBV6-6 and TRBJ2-7, with 11 nucleotides matching TRBD1. CDR1 is MNHNY, CDR2 SVGAGI, per germline (reference sequence). This CDR3 is built from 17 residues. CDR3: CVSSSGQGGTGVYEQYF. The CDR3 DNA sequence: TGTGTCAGCAGTTCGGGACAGGGGGGTACTGGGGTGTACGAGCAATACTTC.

This clonotype was seen only a few times. This sequence joins TRBV5-1 and TRBJ2-7; the match to TRBD1 covers 8 bases. V gave up 3 bases and J gave up 3 bases; unmatched junction bases: 11. This CDR3 has 16 residues. CDR1 is SGHRS and CDR2 is YFSETQ in the germline V gene. The CDR3 sequence is CASSSGRDRLNYEQYF. As DNA, the CDR3 is TGCGCCAGCAGCTCAGGTCGGGACAGGCTAAACTACGAGCAGTACTTC.

In regard to this clonotype: A much larger clone sits a single nucleotide away, making a read error possible. This chain connects TRBV11-3 to TRBJ2-1; D ambiguous. CDR3 length equals 12 residues. The germline gives CDR1 SGHNT, CDR2 YENEEA. The CDR3 region has the DNA TGTGCCAGCAGCTTAAATGCCAATGAGCAGTTGTTC. This codes for CASSLNANEQLF.

A remark on this clonotype: This may be a read error, as it is one base from a much larger clone. The chain recombines TRBV28 with TRBJ1-5; unclear D gene. From germline, CDR1 is MDHEN and CDR2 SYDVKM. This CDR3 is built from 11 residues. This CDR3 reads CASSKYQPLHF. The CDR3 nucleotides are TGTGCCAGCAGTAAATATCAGCCCCTGCATTTT.

There are a few counts of this clonotype. A much larger clone differs by one base, so this may be a read error. V usage is TRBV4-2 and J usage is TRBJ2-1; TRBD1 matches 9 bases. Germline V CDR1 and CDR2: LGHNA, YNFKEQ. The CDR3 is 17 amino acids. V dropped 0 bases and J dropped 8; count of bases not matched to a gene: 11. The CDR3 reads CASSQEPEDRGWDEQFF. For the CDR3, the DNA is TGTGCCAGCAGCCAAGAGCCGGAGGACAGGGGATGGGATGAGCAGTTCTTC.

This clonotype qualifies as medium-sized (0.01 to 0.1%). The chain employs TRBV11-2 and TRBJ2-5; D perhaps matches TRBD2 (6 bases). This CDR3 has 15 residues. V was shortened by 5 bases and J by 0 bases, with 13 bases between the two germline ends. Germline V gene sequence: CDR1 SGHAT, CDR2 FQNNGV. The CDR3 coding sequence is TGTGCCAGCAGCCCGGCCGGAGGGGACCAAGAGACCCAGTACTTC. Translation: CASSPAGGDQETQYF.

Of note for this clonotype: A read error is likely, as this CDR3 ends without the conserved phenylalanine or tryptophan. No DNA is shown, since the ends of the CDR3 on it are uncertain; the CDR3 is the one TCRdb lists. This rearrangement joins TRBV12-3 or TRBV12-4 to TRBJ1-2; the table names TRBD1, a call not compared with the DNA. The CDR3 has 15 amino acids, counting both end residues. CDR3 in amino acids: CASSFGRGAPGGYTL.

As concerns this clonotype: A clone one base away is much larger, so this may be a read error. The chain couples TRBV7-9 to TRBJ2-5, with 9 positions matching TRBD1. The CDR3 totals 15 residues. Looked up from germline, CDR1 is SEHNR and CDR2 is FQNEAQ (reference sequence). The CDR3, as DNA: TGTGCCAACAGCGCCGGGACAGGGAGGTTGGAGACCCAGTACTTC. It codes for CANSAGTGRLETQYF.

This clonotype was observed once. The chain is built from TRBV7-2 and TRBJ1-1; 10 positions agree with TRBD1. CDR1 SGHTA and CDR2 FQGNSA come from the germline V gene. V dropped 6 bases and J dropped 11; count of bases not matched to a gene: 15. This CDR3 has 15 amino acids. Here the CDR3 DNA reads TGTGCCAGCAGTTCCAGACAGGGGGCGAGGCTCGAGGCTTTCTTT. As protein: CASSSRQGARLEAFF. Based on the CDR3 plus reference TRBV7-2 and TRBJ1-1, the full variable domain is GAGVSQSPSNKVTEKGKDVELRCDPISGHTALYWYRQSLGQGLEFLIYFQGNSAPDKSGLPSDRFSAERTGGSVSTLTIQRTQQEDSAVYLCASSSRQGARLEAFFGQGTRLTVV.

The chain links TRBV30 to TRBJ2-5; TRBD2 aligns across 10 bases. The CDR3 spans 15 residues. Trimming at V came to 2 bases and at J to 1 base, leaving 4 bases not matched to a gene. In germline, CDR1 is GTSNPN, CDR2 SVGIG (reference sequence). This chain's CDR3 is CAWSPGLAAQETQYF. The CDR3 bases are TGTGCCTGGAGTCCCGGACTAGCGGCCCAAGAGACCCAGTACTTC.

On this clonotype: The junction and the germline gene differ at one end; a read error may be behind it. The gene calls are TRBV5-1 and TRBJ2-1, with TRBD2 matching 12 bases. The germline gives CDR1 SGHRS, CDR2 YFSETQ. The CDR3 loop spans 13 amino acids. The CDR3 DNA is TGCGCCAGTACCATGACTAGCGGGAGTGAGCAGTTATTC. This translates into CASTMTSGSEQLF. Full variable domain (rest looked up from reference TRBV5-1 and TRBJ2-1): KAGVTQTPRYLIKTRGQQVTLSCSPISGHRSVSWYQQTPGQGLQFLFEYFSETQRNKGNFPGRFSGRQFSNSRSEMNVSTLELGDSALYLCASTMTSGSEQLFGPGTRLTVL.

In regard to this clonotype: The junction departs from germline at one end; a sequencing error may be responsible. The chain carries TRBV10-3 and TRBJ2-7, with 7 bases fitting TRBD1. CDR3 size: 16 residues. From germline, CDR1 is ENHRY and CDR2 SYGVKD. The CDR3 here is CAISDTGIGGKYEQHF. The CDR3 nucleotides read TGTGCCATCAGTGATACCGGGATAGGGGGCAAATACGAGCAGCACTTC.

Note on this clonotype: Possible read error: a much larger clone is one base away. This chain links TRBV6-6 with TRBJ2-3; 7 nucleotides line up with TRBD2. Germline CDR1 and CDR2: MNHNY and SVGAGI (reference sequence). The V gene end was trimmed by 6 bases and the J gene end by 1 base; junction bases not matched to a gene: 7. This CDR3 contains 15 residues. CDR3 region: CASSHEREGTDTQYF. CDR3 sequence (DNA): TGTGCCAGCAGCCACGAGCGGGAAGGCACAGATACGCAGTATTTT.

As for this clonotype: One junction end disagrees with the germline gene, perhaps due to a read error. The chain employs TRBV10-3 and TRBJ1-5, with D perhaps matching TRBD1 (5 bases). The germline V gene has CDR1 ENHRY and CDR2 SYGVKD. The CDR3 spans 13 residues. CDR3 loop: CAISVDSYRPRHF. CDR3 in DNA: TGTGCCATCAGTGTAGACAGCTATCGGCCCCGGCATTTT.

On this clonotype itself: A read error may be the cause here, since a much bigger clone is one base away. The gene calls are TRBV5-5 and TRBJ1-1; TRBD1 might be the D (5 bases). The CDR3 consists of 16 residues. The ends were cut back, 6 bases at V and 0 bases at J, with 18 bases in the middle. Germline lookup yields CDR1 SGHKS and CDR2 YYEKEE (reference sequence). The chain's CDR3 is CASTWGRGGMNTEAFF. DNA for the CDR3: TGTGCCAGCACCTGGGGTAGGGGTGGCATGAACACTGAAGCTTTCTTT.

Note on this clonotype: A read error may account for a junction end that differs from germline. The rearrangement joins TRBV4-1 to TRBJ2-3; D might be TRBD1 (5 bases). Per germline, CDR1 MGHRA and CDR2 YSYEKL. The CDR3 contains 17 residues. The CDR3: CASSLEYRRGGADTQYF. The CDR3, as DNA: TGCGCCAGCAGCCTAGAATACAGGCGAGGTGGGGCAGATACGCAGTATTTC.

This clonotype was picked up many times. The germline gene is not matched at one end of the junction; a read error may be the cause. This chain connects TRBV13 to TRBJ1-2; D is possibly TRBD1 (6 bases). Per the germline V gene, CDR1 is PRHDT and CDR2 is FYEKMQ (reference sequence). This CDR3 has 11 residues. As DNA, the CDR3 is TGTGCCAGCAGCTTAGGACAGGGCTCCACCTTC. This gives the protein CASSLGQGSTF.

The CDR3 bases are TGTGCCAGCAGCCAAAACCCGGGGAGCGCAAGCACAGATACGCAGTATTTT. The encoded protein is CASSQNPGSASTDTQYF. The chain recombines TRBV4-2 with TRBJ2-3, with D perhaps TRBD2 (5 bases). CDR1 is LGHNA, CDR2 YNFKEQ, per germline. The CDR3 has 17 amino acids. V lost 2 bases to trimming and J lost 0 bases, with 15 bases between them.

Points on this clonotype: Just one base apart from a much larger clone, this may be a read error. The chain uses TRBV7-9 and TRBJ1-1; D is ambiguous. CDR1 SEHNR and CDR2 FQNEAQ come from the germline V gene (reference sequence). The CDR3 has 12 amino acids. This CDR3 is CASGLAVTEAFF. Written as DNA, the CDR3 is TGTGCCAGCGGCTTAGCGGTCACTGAAGCTTTCTTT. The full variable domain, in which reference TRBV7-9 and TRBJ1-1 provide the parts outside the CDR3, is DTGVSQNPRHKITKRGQNVTFRCDPISEHNRLYWYRQTLGQGPEFLTYFQNEAQLEKSRLLSDRFSAERPKGSFSTLEIQRTEQGDSAMYLCASGLAVTEAFFGQGTRLTVV.

A note on this clonotype: A much more abundant neighbour one base away suggests this may be a read error. V usage is TRBV7-9 and J usage is TRBJ2-7; no definite D call. CDR3 size: 12 residues. Germline V gene lookup returns CDR1 SEHNR and CDR2 FQNEAQ (reference sequence). DNA of the CDR3: TGTGCCAGCAGCTTAGAAGCCTACGAGCACTACTTC. Translation gives CASSLEAYEHYF.

The chain has TRBV29-1 and TRBJ1-2, with D perhaps TRBD1 (5 bases). The CDR3 is 11 amino acids. The V and J ends lost 4 bases and 10 bases respectively, with 13 bases between them. CDR1 is SQVTM, CDR2 ANQGSEA, per germline. The CDR3 loop reads CSVARRGHYTF. CDR3 nucleotide sequence: TGCAGCGTTGCCCGACGGGGCCACTACACCTTC.

As to this clonotype: This may be a read error: a much more frequent sequence differs by one nucleotide. The rearrangement links TRBV7-9 to TRBJ1-2, with D unresolved. This CDR3 has 14 amino acids. Germline V CDR1 and CDR2: SEHNR, FQNEAQ (reference sequence). The CDR3 here is CTSSRAGPIYGYTF. The CDR3 DNA is TGTACCAGCAGCCGTGCCGGGCCAATCTATGGCTACACCTTC. Supplemented by reference TRBV7-9 and TRBJ1-2, the full variable domain reads DTGVSQNPRHKITKRGQNVTFRCDPISEHNRLYWYRQTLGQGPEFLTYFQNEAQLEKSRLLSDRFSAERPKGSFSTLEIQRTEQGDSAMYLCTSSRAGPIYGYTFGSGTRLTVV.

This clonotype was detected a few times. This may come from a read error, since a much larger clone is one base off. The chain couples TRBV10-2 to TRBJ2-5; weak D call: TRBD1 (5 bases). V was cut by 2 bases and J by 4 bases, with 11 bases left in between. The CDR3 runs to 14 residues. CDR1 WSHSY and CDR2 SAAADI come from the germline V gene. The CDR3 DNA follows: TGCGCCAGCAGTGAGGCAGGGAACCCAGAGACCCAGTACTTC. Amino acids: CASSEAGNPETQYF.

The chain has TRBV6-1 and TRBJ2-4; D assignment may be TRBD1 or TRBD2 (6 bases each). Trimming removed 0 bases at V and 9 bases at J, with 18 bases between. Per germline, CDR1 MNHNS and CDR2 SASEGT. This CDR3 spans 16 amino acids. In DNA, the CDR3 is TGTGCCAGCAGTGAAGCGCTTGGCCTAGGGGGAGGCATTCAGTACTTC. Translated, it gives CASSEALGLGGGIQYF.

This clonotype was detected ten times or more. The chain combines TRBV6-5 with TRBJ2-3; 13 bases are shared with TRBD2. The CDR3 has 16 residues. In germline, CDR1 is MNHEY, CDR2 SVGAGI. The J segment lost 4 bases and the V segment lost 0 bases, leaving 1 base of the junction unmatched. As DNA, the CDR3 is TGTGCCAGCAGTTACTCCGGACTAGCGGGAGCAGATACGCAGTATTTT. Amino acids: CASSYSGLAGADTQYF.